What follows are 30 T cell receptor beta chains derived from one specimen sequenced in a study of T cell repertoires in cytomegalovirus infection. These receptors lack a known antigen. TCRdb reanalysed the reads using MiXCR and keeps one entry per CDR3 protein. Of tens of thousands of distinct CDR3 sequences in the sample, around 25% were seen once. Material: CD8+ T cells from cultured PBMCs, obtained from culture after CMV antigen stimulation. These receptors originate from a human donor in good health (CMV status not recorded). Some clones in this sample may be carry-over from other donors' samples.

A word on this clonotype: A much larger clone lies one base from this, so it may be a read error. The chain links TRBV5-6 to TRBJ2-5; no clear D. Germline-derived CDR1 and CDR2 are SGHDT and YYEEEE. The CDR3 covers 13 residues. V was pared by 3 bases and J by 3 bases, with 9 bases between. CDR3 DNA sequence: TGTGCCAGCAGCTCACAGACCAAAGAGACCCAGTACTTC. Translated: CASSSQTKETQYF.

The table lists this clonotype with a few counts. The chain couples TRBV12-3 or TRBV12-4 to TRBJ1-2; 9 bases align to TRBD1. V gave up 4 bases and J gave up 8 bases; unmatched junction bases: 8. CDR3 length: 14 residues. CDR3: CASSSRDRVDGYTF. CDR3 nucleotides: TGTGCCAGCAGTTCTCGGGACAGGGTGGACGGCTACACCTTC.

This clonotype has more than one count but fewer than ten. The chain is built from TRBV6-2 or TRBV6-3 and TRBJ1-2; D remains unclear. The germline V and J ends were trimmed by 0 bases and 4 bases, with 12 bases remaining between them. This CDR3 has 15 residues. CDR1 and CDR2 from the germline V gene are MNHEY and SVGEGT. Here the CDR3 reads CASSYSGNRIYGYTF. The CDR3 DNA sequence: TGTGCCAGCAGTTACTCCGGCAATCGTATCTATGGCTACACCTTC.

This clonotype was recorded many times. This chain uses TRBV7-2 with TRBJ1-1; 7 positions agree with TRBD1. There are 15 residues in the CDR3. The V gene's germline CDR1 is SGHTA and CDR2 FQGNSA. V shed 0 bases and J 4 bases; nucleotides not matched to a gene: 5. The CDR3 coding sequence is TGTGCCAGCAGCTTAGCGGAGGGACAGCTCACTGAAGCTTTCTTT. Translated: CASSLAEGQLTEAFF. The full variable domain, rest sourced from reference TRBV7-2 and TRBJ1-1, is GAGVSQSPSNKVTEKGKDVELRCDPISGHTALYWYRQSLGQGLEFLIYFQGNSAPDKSGLPSDRFSAERTGGSVSTLTIQRTQQEDSAVYLCASSLAEGQLTEAFFGQGTRLTVV.

This clonotype was recorded at least ten times. This chain links TRBV27 with TRBJ2-7, with D unclear. Germline V lookup: CDR1 MNHEY, CDR2 SMNVEV (reference sequence). Trimming left V 3 bases short and J 7 bases short, with 13 bases between. The CDR3 extends over 13 amino acids. The CDR3 loop reads CASSLGPAGEQYF. CDR3 coding DNA: TGTGCCAGCAGTTTGGGCCCAGCCGGGGAGCAGTACTTC.

This chain joins TRBV14 and TRBJ1-1, with D possibly being TRBD1 (6 bases). V was shortened by 10 bases and J by 5 bases, with 17 bases between the two germline ends. Per the germline V gene, CDR1 is SGHDN and CDR2 is FVKESK. The CDR3 has 13 residues. The CDR3 DNA reads as TGTGCCACACAACAGGGAAGGGGGACTGAAGCTTTCTTT. Translated, it gives CATQQGRGTEAFF.

With regard to this clonotype: Possible read error: a much larger clone is one base away. A read error is likely, as this CDR3 ends without the conserved phenylalanine or tryptophan. The chain couples TRBV4-3 to TRBJ1-6; D is perhaps TRBD1 (5 bases). This CDR3 has 14 residues. Germline V gene lookup returns CDR1 LGHNA and CDR2 YSLEER. The germline V and J ends were trimmed by 0 bases and 9 bases, with 9 bases remaining between them. CDR3: CASSQDRAGSPLHL. DNA of the CDR3: TGCGCCAGCAGCCAAGACAGGGCCGGTTCACCCCTCCACCTT.

The V call is TRBV19, the J call TRBJ2-3; 10 positions match TRBD2. Germline V CDR1 and CDR2: LNHDA, SQIVND (reference sequence). J was trimmed by 3 bases and V by 1 base; bases with no gene match: 13. CDR3 length equals 19 residues. CDR3 sequence: CASSIAPEALAGKTDTQYF. Here the CDR3 DNA reads TGTGCCAGTAGTATAGCTCCGGAGGCACTAGCGGGGAAAACAGATACGCAGTATTTT. Full variable domain (outside the CDR3, taken from reference TRBV19 and TRBJ2-3): DGGITQSPKYLFRKEGQNVTLSCEQNLNHDAMYWYRQDPGQGLRLIYYSQIVNDFQKGDIAEGYSVSREKKESFPLTVTSAQKNPTAFYLCASSIAPEALAGKTDTQYFGPGTRLTVL.

This clonotype was observed many times. The CDR3 DNA sequence: TGTGCCAGCAGTGAATCGGAGATTAGCTCCTATAATTCACCCCTCCACTTT. Translating gives CASSESEISSYNSPLHF. The chain carries TRBV6-1 and TRBJ1-6; D is uncertain. The germline V gene has CDR1 MNHNS and CDR2 SASEGT. The V end lost 2 bases, the J end lost 0 bases, and 11 bases lay between the germline ends. CDR3 length equals 17 residues.

V gene TRBV12-3 or TRBV12-4 combines with J gene TRBJ2-5, with D possibly matching TRBD2 (5 bases). This CDR3 spans 12 amino acids. The V and J ends lost 4 bases and 7 bases respectively, with 10 bases between them. This CDR3 reads CASSSGLGTQYF. In nucleotides, the CDR3 is TGTGCCAGCAGTTCTGGACTTGGGACCCAGTACTTC.

The chain employs TRBV9 and TRBJ1-2; a weak D match, TRBD1 (5 bases). This CDR3 has 17 amino acids. Trimming removed 0 bases from V and 2 bases from J, with 17 bases in between. Germline lookup yields CDR1 SGDLS and CDR2 YYNGEE. This CDR3 is CASSVGDTHRGNYGYTF. The CDR3, as DNA: TGTGCCAGCAGCGTAGGTGACACGCATAGGGGCAACTATGGCTACACCTTC. Using reference TRBV9 and TRBJ1-2 for the parts outside the CDR3, the full variable domain is DSGVTQTPKHLITATGQRVTLRCSPRSGDLSVYWYQQSLDQGLQFLIQYYNGEERAKGNILERFSAQQFPDLHSELNLSSLELGDSALYFCASSVGDTHRGNYGYTFGSGTRLTVV.

This clonotype was seen a few times. This rearrangement joins TRBV19 to TRBJ2-7; D is unresolved. This CDR3 contains 13 residues. Per the germline V gene, CDR1 is LNHDA and CDR2 is SQIVND (reference sequence). Trimming took off 3 bases at V and 3 bases at J, with 9 bases between the two ends. The DNA of the CDR3 is TGTGCCAGTAGTATCTCCTCCTTCTACGAGCAGTACTTC. Translated, it gives CASSISSFYEQYF.

Comment on this clonotype: A read error may be the cause here, since a much bigger clone is one base away. The gene calls are TRBV7-1 and TRBJ2-1, with 9 nucleotides matching TRBD2. TRBV7-1 is designated an ORF whose function remains uncertain. V was pared by 5 bases and J by 8 bases, with 10 bases of the junction left unmatched. The CDR3 sequence is 15 residues long. CDR3 sequence (DNA): TGTGCCAGCAGCAGTTTATTAGCGGGAGATCATGAGCAGTTCTTC. Encoded protein: CASSSLLAGDHEQFF.

This clonotype was counted only a few times. The chain links TRBV10-3 to TRBJ1-4; D is perhaps TRBD1 (5 bases). V dropped 10 bases and J dropped 4 bases, with 22 bases sitting between them. CDR1 ENHRY and CDR2 SYGVKD come from the germline V gene. The length of the CDR3 is 16 residues. CDR3 amino acids: CATRGAGKGGNEKLFF. CDR3 coding DNA: TGTGCCACCCGAGGAGCAGGGAAGGGAGGTAATGAAAAACTGTTTTTT.

The gene calls are TRBV5-1 and TRBJ2-2; 7 nucleotides match TRBD1. V gave up 4 bases and J gave up 5 bases; unmatched junction bases: 23. Germline V gene sequence: CDR1 SGHRS, CDR2 YFSETQ. The CDR3 runs 20 residues. The CDR3 DNA sequence: TGCGCCAGCAGCCCCCCTCCGGGACAGTCCGACCCGGGGCCGACCGGGGAGCTGTTTTTT. This gives the protein CASSPPPGQSDPGPTGELFF.

V and J are TRBV20-1 and TRBJ1-6; 7 bases line up with TRBD1. The CDR3 is made up of 13 amino acids. Trimming took 8 bases from V and 5 from J; bases not matched to a gene: 6. From germline, CDR1 is DFQATT and CDR2 SNEGSKA (reference sequence). The CDR3 coding sequence is TGCAGTCCCGCTACAGGGGATAATTCACCCCTCCACTTT. This sequence encodes CSPATGDNSPLHF.

The chain uses TRBV6-4 and TRBJ2-2, with 11 bases that match TRBD1. The CDR3 has 16 amino acids. Unmatched junction bases numbered 5, after V lost 5 bases and J lost 3 bases. Germline loops: CDR1 MRHNA, CDR2 SNTAGT. This CDR3 reads CASSPGTGGDTGELFF. The DNA of the CDR3 is TGTGCCAGCAGTCCCGGGACAGGGGGTGACACCGGGGAGCTGTTTTTT.

In its sample, this clonotype was seen a few times. J is TRBJ1-5 and V is TRBV7-9; D ambiguous. The germline V gene has CDR1 SEHNR and CDR2 FQNEAQ (reference sequence). Trimming stripped 5 bases from V and 4 bases from J, with 9 bases between. The CDR3 loop spans 13 amino acids. This CDR3 is CASSRGANQPQHF. In DNA form, the CDR3 reads TGTGCCAGCAGCCGCGGTGCGAATCAGCCCCAGCATTTT.

The genes are TRBV20-1 and TRBJ2-1; the match to TRBD2 covers 8 bases. The trim removed 0 bases at V and 6 bases at J, leaving 7 bases unmatched. Germline CDR1 is DFQATT and CDR2 is SNEGSKA (reference sequence). The CDR3 spans 15 residues. CDR3 coding DNA: TGCAGTGCTAGAGATACGGGGGGGGCTACCAATGAGCAGTTCTTC. The encoded protein is CSARDTGGATNEQFF.

This clonotype was seen many times. This sequence joins TRBV7-2 and TRBJ1-4, with no clear D. Germline lookup yields CDR1 SGHTA and CDR2 FQGNSA. Trimming removed 3 bases from V and 7 bases from J, with 12 bases in between. The CDR3 is made up of 14 amino acids. This CDR3 reads CASSLEGRGEKLFF. The CDR3 DNA reads as TGTGCCAGCAGCTTGGAAGGCAGAGGTGAAAAACTGTTTTTT.

V usage is TRBV7-9 and J usage is TRBJ1-1, with TRBD1 identical over 8 bases. CDR1 is SEHNR, CDR2 FQNEAQ, per germline (reference sequence). This CDR3 has 16 amino acids. Trimming took 5 bases from V and 1 from J; bases not matched to a gene: 9. The CDR3 DNA sequence: TGTGCCAGCAGCACGCGGACAGGGAGGGAGAACACTGAAGCTTTCTTT. Translating it yields CASSTRTGRENTEAFF.

This chain joins TRBV3-1 and TRBJ2-1; TRBD1 matches at 7 bases. J gave up 5 bases and V 0 bases, and 1 base lay outside the gene matches. CDR1 and CDR2 (germline): LGHDT, YNNKEL (reference sequence). The CDR3 is 14 residues long. CDR3 in DNA: TGTGCCAGCAGCCAAGACAGGGGGAACAATGAGCAGTTCTTC. Translating it yields CASSQDRGNNEQFF.

This clonotype has more than one count but fewer than ten. V is TRBV4-3 and J is TRBJ2-3, with 11 positions matching TRBD2. Trimming cost V 1 base and J 3 bases; bases outside gene matches: 6. The germline V gene has CDR1 LGHNA and CDR2 YSLEER. The length of the CDR3 is 17 residues. CDR3 sequence reads: CASSQALAGGPTDTQYF. Here the CDR3 DNA reads TGCGCCAGCAGCCAAGCCTTAGCGGGAGGGCCTACAGATACGCAGTATTTT.

The rearrangement joins TRBV19 to TRBJ2-3; 8 bases agree with TRBD2. V shed 5 bases and J 2 bases; nucleotides not matched to a gene: 15. This CDR3 comprises 18 residues. The germline gives CDR1 LNHDA, CDR2 SQIVND (reference sequence). CDR3 nucleotide sequence: TGTGCCAGTAGTCTCTCCTCGGGGGTAGCGGGGCCCACAGATACGCAGTATTTT. It is translated as CASSLSSGVAGPTDTQYF. The entire variable domain, with the rest obtained from reference TRBV19 and TRBJ2-3, is as follows: DGGITQSPKYLFRKEGQNVTLSCEQNLNHDAMYWYRQDPGQGLRLIYYSQIVNDFQKGDIAEGYSVSREKKESFPLTVTSAQKNPTAFYLCASSLSSGVAGPTDTQYFGPGTRLTVL.

This clonotype has a single count. This rearrangement joins TRBV11-2 to TRBJ2-3, with D possibly matching TRBD2 (6 bases). This CDR3 has 15 amino acids. V lost 2 bases, J lost 1 base, and 10 bases lay in between. Germline loops: CDR1 SGHAT, CDR2 FQNNGV. The CDR3 DNA reads as TGTGCCAGCAGCTTAAATCGCGGGGGCACAGATACGCAGTATTTT. It specifies CASSLNRGGTDTQYF. The whole variable domain, remainder taken from reference TRBV11-2 and TRBJ2-3, is EAGVAQSPRYKIIEKRQSVAFWCNPISGHATLYWYQQILGQGPKLLIQFQNNGVVDDSQLPKDRFSAERLKGVDSTLKIQPAKLEDSAVYLCASSLNRGGTDTQYFGPGTRLTVL.

This clonotype has a handful of counts. The J gene is TRBJ2-7, the V gene TRBV4-3; 7 nucleotides agree with TRBD1. The germline gives CDR1 LGHNA, CDR2 YSLEER. The CDR3 contains 12 residues. V lost 0 bases to trimming and J lost 12 bases; unmatched junction nucleotides: 5. The CDR3 loop reads CASSQDDREMYF. CDR3 sequence (DNA): TGCGCCAGCAGCCAAGATGACAGGGAAATGTACTTC.

The table lists this clonotype with many counts. The chain recombines TRBV4-3 with TRBJ2-1, with TRBD1 identical over 10 bases. This CDR3 spans 17 amino acids. Looked up from germline, CDR1 is LGHNA and CDR2 is YSLEER. Trimming took 0 bases from V and 7 from J; bases not matched to a gene: 9. The CDR3 reads CASSQDLDRGLINEQFF. The CDR3 DNA sequence: TGCGCCAGCAGCCAAGATTTAGACAGGGGGCTTATTAATGAGCAGTTCTTC.

V is TRBV6-5 and J is TRBJ1-5; no definite D call. The V end was cut by 2 bases, the J end by 2 bases, with 10 bases between. Germline V gene lookup returns CDR1 MNHEY and CDR2 SVGAGI. The CDR3 is 15 amino acids. CDR3 coding DNA: TGTGCCAGCAGTTACACGGCCGGGGGCAATCAGCCCCAGCATTTT. It translates to CASSYTAGGNQPQHF.

This clonotype was picked up many times. The chain joins TRBV12-3 or TRBV12-4 to TRBJ1-1; D possibly corresponds to TRBD1 (5 bases). Trimming took 4 bases from V and 4 from J, leaving 16 bases between them. The CDR3 extends over 15 amino acids. The CDR3 DNA reads TGTGCCAGCAGTTCGGGACCCAGTGAGTTCACTGAAGCTTTCTTT. Protein: CASSSGPSEFTEAFF.

This clonotype was counted a few times. The rearrangement links TRBV20-1 to TRBJ1-5, with 8 nucleotides matching TRBD1. J gave up 4 bases and V 0 bases, and 11 bases lay outside the gene matches. This CDR3 region has 17 residues. The germline gives CDR1 DFQATT, CDR2 SNEGSKA (reference sequence). CDR3 sequence: CSARDHRGNQINQPQHF. The CDR3 DNA reads TGCAGTGCTAGAGATCACAGGGGGAACCAGATAAATCAGCCCCAGCATTTT.